The clone carrying this TCR beta chain was seen more than once but under ten times. As yet, its antigen is unknown. This entry belongs to a study of cytomegalovirus exposure and HLA in healthy donors. Study-wide results and caveats: Researchers had no immune exposure information except CMV serostatus available. Investigators reported approximately 150 TCR beta chains as tied to cytomegalovirus.

This PCR relied on a set of 60 Vbeta primers and 13 Jbeta primers. Sequencing was performed with immunoSEQ multiplex PCR; in TCRdb, only in-frame clones are kept and a portion is missing. The sample lists about 130,000 clones, 10% to 13% occurring once. The junction had 7 bases not matched to a gene; V was cut back by 2 bases and J by 6 bases. In germline, CDR1 is MNHEY, CDR2 SVGAGI. The CDR3 contains 15 residues. All donors participated as healthy donors of bone marrow. Material for sequencing was PBMCs. J is TRBJ2-7 and V is TRBV6-5, with TRBD2 identical over 10 bases. The TCR originated in a woman aged 18-35 years in good health and CMV-seropositive. CDR3 in DNA: TGTGCCAGCAGTTACGGCCTAGCGGGAGATGTCGAGCAGTACTTC. It codes for CASSYGLAGDVEQYF.